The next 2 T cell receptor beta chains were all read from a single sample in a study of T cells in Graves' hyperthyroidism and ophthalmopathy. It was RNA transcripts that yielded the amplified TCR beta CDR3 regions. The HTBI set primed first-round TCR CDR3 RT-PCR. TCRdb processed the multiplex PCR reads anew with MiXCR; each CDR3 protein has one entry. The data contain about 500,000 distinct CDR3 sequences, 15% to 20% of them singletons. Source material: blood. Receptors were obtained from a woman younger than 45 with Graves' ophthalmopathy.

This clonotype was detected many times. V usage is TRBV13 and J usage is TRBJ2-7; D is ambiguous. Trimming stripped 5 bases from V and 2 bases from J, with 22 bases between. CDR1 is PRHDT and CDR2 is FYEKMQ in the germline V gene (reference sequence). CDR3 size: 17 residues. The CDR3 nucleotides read TGTGCCAGCAGCGCACTCTGGTCAGGCTCAGGTCCCTACGAGCAGTACTTC. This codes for CASSALWSGSGPYEQYF.

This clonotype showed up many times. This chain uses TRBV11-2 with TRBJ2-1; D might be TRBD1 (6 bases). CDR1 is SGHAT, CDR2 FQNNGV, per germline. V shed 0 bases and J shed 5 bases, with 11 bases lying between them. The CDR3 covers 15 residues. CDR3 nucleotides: TGTGCCAGCAGCTTAGACAGGGGTGCCAACAATGAGCAGTTCTTC. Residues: CASSLDRGANNEQFF.